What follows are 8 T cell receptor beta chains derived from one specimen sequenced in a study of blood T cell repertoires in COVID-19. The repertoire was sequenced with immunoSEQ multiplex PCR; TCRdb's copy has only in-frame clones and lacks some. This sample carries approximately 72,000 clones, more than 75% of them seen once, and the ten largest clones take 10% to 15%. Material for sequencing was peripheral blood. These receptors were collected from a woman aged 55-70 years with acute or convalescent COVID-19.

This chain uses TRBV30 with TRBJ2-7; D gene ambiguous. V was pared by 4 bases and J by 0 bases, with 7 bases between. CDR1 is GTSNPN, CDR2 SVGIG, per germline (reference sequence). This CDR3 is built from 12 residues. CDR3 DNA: TGTGCCTGGAACACAGCCTCCTACGAGCAGTACTTC. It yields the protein CAWNTASYEQYF.

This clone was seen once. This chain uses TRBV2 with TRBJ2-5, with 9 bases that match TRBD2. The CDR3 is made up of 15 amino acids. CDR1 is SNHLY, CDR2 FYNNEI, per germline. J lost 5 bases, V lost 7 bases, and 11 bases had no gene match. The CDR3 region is CASNFRRGGLETQYF. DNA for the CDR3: TGTGCCAGCAACTTCCGGCGGGGGGGCCTGGAGACCCAGTACTTC.

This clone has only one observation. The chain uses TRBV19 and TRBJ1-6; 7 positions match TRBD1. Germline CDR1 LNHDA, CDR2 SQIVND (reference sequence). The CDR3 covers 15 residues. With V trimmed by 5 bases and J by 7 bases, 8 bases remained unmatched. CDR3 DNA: TGTGCCAGTAGTTCCCTGGGGACAGACAATTCACCCCTCCACTTT. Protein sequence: CASSSLGTDNSPLHF.

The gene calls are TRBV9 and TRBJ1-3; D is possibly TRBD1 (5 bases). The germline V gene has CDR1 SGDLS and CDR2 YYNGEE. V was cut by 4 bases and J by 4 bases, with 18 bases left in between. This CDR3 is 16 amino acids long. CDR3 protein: CASSIQSGGRGNTIYF. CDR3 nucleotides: TGTGCCAGCAGCATCCAATCGGGGGGGAGAGGAAACACCATATATTTT.

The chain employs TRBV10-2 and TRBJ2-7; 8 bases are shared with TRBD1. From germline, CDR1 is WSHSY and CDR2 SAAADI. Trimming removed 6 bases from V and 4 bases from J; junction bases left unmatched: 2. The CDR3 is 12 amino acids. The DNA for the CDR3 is TGCGCCAGCAGAGACAGGGGTTACGAGCAGTACTTC. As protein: CASRDRGYEQYF.

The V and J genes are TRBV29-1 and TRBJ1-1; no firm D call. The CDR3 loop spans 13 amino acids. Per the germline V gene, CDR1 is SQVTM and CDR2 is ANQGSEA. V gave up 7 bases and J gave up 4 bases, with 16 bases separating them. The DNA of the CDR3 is TGCAGCGGGCGGAGGGCGCTGGGCACTGAAGCTTTCTTT. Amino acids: CSGRRALGTEAFF.

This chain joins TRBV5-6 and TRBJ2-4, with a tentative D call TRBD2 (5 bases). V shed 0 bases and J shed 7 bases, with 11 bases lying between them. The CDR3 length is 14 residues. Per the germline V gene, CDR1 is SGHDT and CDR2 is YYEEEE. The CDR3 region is CASSLGTLGNIQYF. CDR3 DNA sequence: TGTGCCAGCAGCTTGGGGACTCTAGGGAACATTCAGTACTTC.

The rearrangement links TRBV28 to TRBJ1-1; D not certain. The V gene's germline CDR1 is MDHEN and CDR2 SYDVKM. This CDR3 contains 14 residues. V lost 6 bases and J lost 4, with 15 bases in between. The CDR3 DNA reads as TGTGCCAGCAGGACTCCGAGACGGGGCACTGAAGCTTTCTTT. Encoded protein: CASRTPRRGTEAFF. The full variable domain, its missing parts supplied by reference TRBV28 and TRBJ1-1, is DVKVTQSSRYLVKRTGEKVFLECVQDMDHENMFWYRQDPGLGLRLIYFSYDVKMKEKGDIPEGYSVSREKKERFSLILESASTNQTSMYLCASRTPRRGTEAFFGQGTRLTVV.